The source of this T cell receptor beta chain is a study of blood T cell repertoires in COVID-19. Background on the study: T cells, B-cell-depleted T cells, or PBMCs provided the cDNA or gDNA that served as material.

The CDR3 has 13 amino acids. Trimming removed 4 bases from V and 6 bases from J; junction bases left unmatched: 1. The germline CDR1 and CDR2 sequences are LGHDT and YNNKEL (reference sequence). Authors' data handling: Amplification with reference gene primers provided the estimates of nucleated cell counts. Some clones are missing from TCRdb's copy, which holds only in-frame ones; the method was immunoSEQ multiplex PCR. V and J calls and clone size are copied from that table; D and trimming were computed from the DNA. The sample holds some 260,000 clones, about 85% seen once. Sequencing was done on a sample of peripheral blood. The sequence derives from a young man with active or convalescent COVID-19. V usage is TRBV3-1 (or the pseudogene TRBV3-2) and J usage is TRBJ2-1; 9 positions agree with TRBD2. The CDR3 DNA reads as TGTGCCAGCAGCCGGACTAGCGTCAATGAGCAGTTCTTC. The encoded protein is CASSRTSVNEQFF.